This entry is about one TCR beta chain. Its matching antigen is unknown. The RNA, roughly 0.5 to 1 ug, was put through reverse transcription using random hexamers. The method of amplification for TCR beta CDR3 was immunoSEQ multiplex PCR, covering 54 Vbeta and 13 Jbeta. TCRdb analysed the immunoSEQ multiplex PCR reads with MiXCR anew, one entry per CDR3 protein. There are 200,000 to 250,000 distinct CDR3 sequences in the sample; around nine tenths occur only once, and approximately 0.13% lies in the top ten. These data originate in a study of CD8 T cells in Susac syndrome. Findings of the study overall: The study's TCR sequencing and HLA analysis covered a relatively small number of individuals, and the study acknowledged this.

From germline, CDR1 is MNHEY and CDR2 SVGEGT. CDR3 length: 13 amino acids. The V end lost 7 bases, the J end lost 4 bases, and 14 bases lay between the germline ends. Sequencing of TCR beta was carried out in blood CD8+ and CD4+ T cells. CD8+ and CD4+ T cells were negatively isolated; TEMRA cells were FACS-enriched. The sequence was collected from a human donor with multiple sclerosis. V usage is TRBV6-2 or TRBV6-3 and J usage is TRBJ2-7, with D unresolved. Sequenced: CD8+ T cells from PBMCs. This chain's CDR3 is CASTFGVGYEQYF. CDR3 nucleotides: TGTGCCAGCACCTTTGGGGTCGGGTACGAGCAGTACTTC.